This T cell receptor (beta chain) was retrieved from a study of blood T cell repertoires in COVID-19. Study background: Sites in the United States, Italy and Spain provided acute and convalescent COVID-19 samples.

Germline V gives CDR1 SGHTA, CDR2 FQGNSA. The length of the CDR3 is 13 residues. The V end was cut by 2 bases, the J end by 3 bases, with 7 bases between. Here immunoSEQ multiplex PCR was the method, and the copy in TCRdb shows in-frame clones only, minus some. The data contain 120,000 to 150,000 clones, about 92% of them singletons. The TCR comes from a human donor in a cohort sampled during active COVID-19. Specimen: peripheral blood. This chain uses TRBV7-2 with TRBJ1-2; D gene uncertain. The CDR3 spells CASSLLGHYGYTF. The CDR3 DNA sequence: TGTGCCAGCAGCTTACTGGGCCACTATGGCTACACCTTC.